Below, 17 T cell receptor beta chains from the same sample are listed, as sequenced in a study of neurological immune-mediated disorders. Each CDR3 protein gets one entry after TCRdb re-called the 5' RACE reads with MiXCR. In the table there are 25,000 to 30,000 distinct CDR3 sequences, approximately 20% of which are singletons. The specimen sequenced was CD4+ T cells from blood. These receptors came from a man aged 45-65 years with HTLV-1-associated myelopathy (HAM/TSP).

This clonotype showed up many times. The chain is built from TRBV29-1 and TRBJ2-7, with D unclear. The germline V gene has CDR1 SQVTM and CDR2 ANQGSEA. Trimming took 4 bases from V and 2 from J, leaving 12 bases between them. This CDR3 contains 13 residues. Written as DNA, the CDR3 is TGCAGCGTTGGGTTAACTGGTCCCTACGAGCAGTACTTC. Residues: CSVGLTGPYEQYF.

This clonotype was detected only a few times. The genes are TRBV18 and TRBJ1-1; possible D gene TRBD1, 6 bases. The CDR3 length is 13 residues. With 0 bases removed from V and 8 bases from J, the gap between germline ends came to 10 bases. Looked up from germline, CDR1 is KGHSH and CDR2 is LQKENI. CDR3: CASSPPWQGEAFF. CDR3 bases: TGTGCCAGCTCACCACCGTGGCAGGGGGAAGCTTTCTTT.

This clonotype was observed at least ten times. The chain carries TRBV6-1 and TRBJ1-2; no clear D gene. CDR3 length equals 13 residues. CDR1 is MNHNS, CDR2 SASEGT, per germline. V was trimmed by 3 bases and J by 2 bases, leaving 7 bases between them. The CDR3 sequence: CASSEVTNYGYTF. CDR3 sequence (DNA): TGTGCCAGCAGTGAGGTCACGAACTATGGCTACACCTTC.

This clonotype was seen ten or more times. The genes are TRBV5-1 and TRBJ2-7; 8 bases agree with TRBD1. V shed 1 base, J shed 2 bases, and the junction held 8 bases outside the gene matches. Germline V lookup: CDR1 SGHRS, CDR2 YFSETQ. This CDR3 region has 16 residues. CDR3 protein: CASSLLTGGLAYEQYF. Here the CDR3 DNA reads TGCGCCAGCAGCTTGTTAACAGGGGGATTGGCCTACGAGCAGTACTTC.

The chain joins TRBV10-2 to TRBJ2-3, with 8 bases matching TRBD1. The CDR3 loop spans 15 amino acids. V lost 4 bases, J lost 5 bases, and 8 bases stayed unmatched. Per germline, CDR1 WSHSY and CDR2 SAAADI. The DNA of the CDR3 is TGCGCCAGCAGTGCCCAGGGGGCCTTGGGAGATACGCAGTATTTT. Protein: CASSAQGALGDTQYF.

This clonotype was seen repeatedly, ten times or more. J is TRBJ2-3 and V is TRBV24-1; D not certain. Trimming left V 1 base short and J 2 bases short, with 0 bases between. The germline gives CDR1 KGHDR, CDR2 SFDVKD. The CDR3 runs to 12 residues. CDR3 in DNA: TGTGCCACCAGTGATTTCACAGATACGCAGTATTTT. As protein: CATSDFTDTQYF.

This chain links TRBV20-1 with TRBJ2-5, with TRBD1 identical over 9 bases. CDR3 size: 14 residues. The trim removed 5 bases at V and 5 bases at J, leaving 9 bases unmatched. Per the germline V gene, CDR1 is DFQATT and CDR2 is SNEGSKA (reference sequence). CDR3 sequence (DNA): TGCAGTGCTGTACAGGGGGCTCGAGGGGAGACCCAGTACTTC. Protein product: CSAVQGARGETQYF.

This clonotype ranks as hyperexpanded. The chain carries TRBV20-1 and TRBJ1-2; a weak D match, TRBD1 (6 bases). CDR3 size: 14 residues. The V end was cut by 1 base, the J end by 4 bases, with 13 bases between. Germline CDR1 is DFQATT and CDR2 is SNEGSKA (reference sequence). In nucleotides, the CDR3 is TGCAGTGCTAGAGCCGGGACACTGGGCTATGGCTACACCTTC. It yields the protein CSARAGTLGYGYTF.

The V and J genes are TRBV19 and TRBJ1-3; no definite D call. The CDR3 contains 15 residues. Per germline, CDR1 LNHDA and CDR2 SQIVND (reference sequence). Trimming cost V 3 bases and J 0 bases, with 9 bases left between them. The CDR3 nucleotides are TGTGCCAGTAGTATGGGCGACTCCTCTGGAAACACCATATATTTT. This sequence encodes CASSMGDSSGNTIYF.

In this sample, this clonotype turned up many times. The junction departs from germline at one end; a sequencing error may be responsible. Here the CDR3 DNA reads TGCAGTGCTCACTCCGGGACTAGCGGGCGGGGGGACTTC. Protein product: CSAHSGTSGRGDF. The chain is built from TRBV20-1 and TRBJ2-7, with 12 bases aligning to TRBD2. Looked up from germline, CDR1 is DFQATT and CDR2 is SNEGSKA (reference sequence). The CDR3 sequence is 13 residues long.

This clonotype was observed many times. The rearrangement joins TRBV12-3 or TRBV12-4 to TRBJ2-7; the D is unclear. The germline V and J ends were trimmed by 8 bases and 9 bases, with 23 bases remaining between them. The length of the CDR3 is 14 residues. The DNA of the CDR3 is TGTGCCAGCGGGCCTCAAGGGTCCTACGTCGGGCAGTACTTC. Amino acids: CASGPQGSYVGQYF.

This clonotype was detected many times. The chain uses TRBV12-3 or TRBV12-4 and TRBJ1-3; a weak D match, TRBD1 (5 bases). Trimming stripped 6 bases from V and 2 bases from J, with 11 bases between. CDR3 length: 14 residues. The CDR3 DNA reads TGTGCCAGCAGAGCACAGGTAGCTGGAAACACCATATATTTT. Its protein product is CASRAQVAGNTIYF.

Ten or more counts support this clonotype. The V call is TRBV20-1, the J call TRBJ1-3; 11 positions match TRBD1. The CDR3 loop spans 16 amino acids. Per germline, CDR1 DFQATT and CDR2 SNEGSKA (reference sequence). Unmatched junction bases numbered 3, after V lost 1 base and J lost 1 base. CDR3 protein: CSARGGTGGSGNTIYF. The CDR3 bases are TGCAGTGCTAGAGGAGGGACAGGGGGTTCTGGAAACACCATATATTTT.

This clonotype was detected many times. The DNA of the CDR3 is TGTGCCAGCAGTGAAGCCACGGGGGCCTTCCTCGGGGGCTACACCTTC. This codes for CASSEATGAFLGGYTF. The chain is built from TRBV6-1 and TRBJ1-2, with D perhaps TRBD1 (6 bases). The V end was cut by 0 bases, the J end by 8 bases, with 19 bases between. There are 16 residues in the CDR3. CDR1 MNHNS and CDR2 SASEGT come from the germline V gene.

Many counts were recorded for this clonotype. The chain employs TRBV29-1 and TRBJ2-1; TRBD1 matches at 8 bases. The CDR3 length is 11 residues. Germline CDR1 SQVTM, CDR2 ANQGSEA. Trimming cost V 3 bases and J 11 bases; bases outside gene matches: 3. The DNA for the CDR3 is TGCAGCGTTGACCGGACAGGGAAGCAGTTCTTC. Translating it yields CSVDRTGKQFF.

This clonotype was seen just once. A single base separates this from a much larger clone, so it may be a read error. The chain recombines TRBV12-3 or TRBV12-4 with TRBJ1-6; D is unresolved. The CDR3 spans 17 residues. The V and J ends lost 2 bases and 2 bases respectively, with 13 bases between them. CDR3 sequence: CASSLRPTGAYNSPLHF. CDR3 coding DNA: TGTGCCAGCAGTTTAAGGCCGACTGGCGCCTATAATTCACCCCTCCACTTT.

This clonotype has at least ten counts. The rearrangement links TRBV5-1 to TRBJ1-3, with a possible D match to TRBD1 (6 bases). The CDR3 contains 15 residues. V was trimmed by 4 bases and J by 0 bases, leaving 11 bases between them. Per the germline V gene, CDR1 is SGHRS and CDR2 is YFSETQ. The CDR3 loop is CASSQDSNSGNTIYF. The CDR3 nucleotides are TGCGCCAGCAGCCAGGACAGCAACTCTGGAAACACCATATATTTT. The whole variable domain, remainder taken from reference TRBV5-1 and TRBJ1-3, is KAGVTQTPRYLIKTRGQQVTLSCSPISGHRSVSWYQQTPGQGLQFLFEYFSETQRNKGNFPGRFSGRQFSNSRSEMNVSTLELGDSALYLCASSQDSNSGNTIYFGEGSWLTVV.